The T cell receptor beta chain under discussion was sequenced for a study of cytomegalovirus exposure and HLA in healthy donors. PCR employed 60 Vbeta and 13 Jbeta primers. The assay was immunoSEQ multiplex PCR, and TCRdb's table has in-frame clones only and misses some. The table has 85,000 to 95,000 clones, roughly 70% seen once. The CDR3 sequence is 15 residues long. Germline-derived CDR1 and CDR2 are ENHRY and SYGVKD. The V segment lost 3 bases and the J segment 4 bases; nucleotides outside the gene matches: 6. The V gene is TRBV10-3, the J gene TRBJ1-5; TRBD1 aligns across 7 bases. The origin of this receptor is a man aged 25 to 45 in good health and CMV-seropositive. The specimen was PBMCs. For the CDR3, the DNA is TGTGCCATCAGTGACTCGGGACAGCAGAATCAGCCCCAGCATTTT. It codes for CAISDSGQQNQPQHF.